The 6 T cell receptor beta chains below were found in one sample sequenced in a study of T-cell reconstitution after alpha-beta-depleted transplantation in children. This sample's TCRbeta library carried unique molecular identifier barcodes. TCRdb independently ran MiXCR on the PCR reads; one entry per CDR3 protein. The sample holds more than 450,000 distinct CDR3 sequences, around 16% seen once. This specimen was PBMCs from the stem cell graft donor, taken from the stem cell graft. These receptors were collected from a human donor who donated a stem cell graft to a child with acute lymphoblastic leukemia.

This clonotype was counted between two and nine times. The V and J genes are TRBV7-3 and TRBJ2-4, with 9 bases identical to TRBD2. CDR1 SGHTA and CDR2 FQGTGA come from the germline V gene. V shed 5 bases, J shed 5 bases, and the junction held 16 bases outside the gene matches. This CDR3 is 18 amino acids long. The CDR3 DNA sequence: TGTGCCAGCAGCCCCCAATCGTCGGGGCTAGCGGGGCAAAACATTCAGTACTTC. Residues: CASSPQSSGLAGQNIQYF.

V gene TRBV7-9 combines with J gene TRBJ1-1, with no clear D. CDR3 length: 12 amino acids. The ends were cut back, 1 base at V and 12 bases at J, with 12 bases in the middle. Looked up from germline, CDR1 is SEHNR and CDR2 is FQNEAQ (reference sequence). The DNA of the CDR3 is TGTGCCAGCAGCTTAGGGAAAGGCGGCCCTTTCTTT. Protein sequence: CASSLGKGGPFF.

The chain has TRBV5-1 and TRBJ2-5; TRBD2 agrees at 9 bases. This CDR3 is built from 18 residues. Trimming at V came to 3 bases and at J to 4 bases, leaving 16 bases not matched to a gene. Germline V gene lookup returns CDR1 SGHRS and CDR2 YFSETQ. The CDR3 region is CASSSGIVAGAFRETQYF. The CDR3 region has the DNA TGCGCCAGCAGCTCGGGGATCGTAGCGGGAGCGTTCCGAGAGACCCAGTACTTC.

The rearrangement joins TRBV5-6 to TRBJ2-7, with D tentatively TRBD1 (6 bases). Trimming cost V 8 bases and J 6 bases, with 24 bases left between them. In germline, CDR1 is SGHDT, CDR2 YYEEEE. The CDR3 covers 15 residues. Written as DNA, the CDR3 is TGTGCCAGGGGCCCCAGGGGCCTCTGCTCTGGCGAGCAGTACTTC. Amino acid sequence: CARGPRGLCSGEQYF. Complete variable domain (other parts from reference TRBV5-6 and TRBJ2-7): DAGVTQSPTHLIKTRGQQVTLRCSPKSGHDTVSWYQQALGQGPQFIFQYYEEEERQRGNFPDRFSGHQFPNYSSELNVNALLLGDSALYLCARGPRGLCSGEQYFGPGTRLTVT.

J is TRBJ2-1 and V is TRBV20-1, with a possible D match to TRBD2 (5 bases). The germline V gene encodes CDR1 DFQATT and CDR2 SNEGSKA (reference sequence). This CDR3 is 19 amino acids long. Trimming pared 0 bases from V and 7 bases from J, leaving 28 bases between. The CDR3 here is CSARDIYPLRLAEENEQFF. The DNA for the CDR3 is TGCAGTGCTAGAGACATATATCCCCTGAGGCTAGCCGAGGAAAATGAGCAGTTCTTC.

This clonotype was counted only a few times. This chain connects TRBV11-2 to TRBJ2-7; 9 nucleotides match TRBD2. The CDR3 has 14 residues. CDR1 and CDR2 from the germline V gene are SGHAT and FQNNGV. With V trimmed by 4 bases and J by 10 bases, 11 bases remained unmatched. CDR3 bases: TGTGCCAGCAGCTGGACTAGCGCCACGTCCGAACAGTACTTC. Its protein is CASSWTSATSEQYF.